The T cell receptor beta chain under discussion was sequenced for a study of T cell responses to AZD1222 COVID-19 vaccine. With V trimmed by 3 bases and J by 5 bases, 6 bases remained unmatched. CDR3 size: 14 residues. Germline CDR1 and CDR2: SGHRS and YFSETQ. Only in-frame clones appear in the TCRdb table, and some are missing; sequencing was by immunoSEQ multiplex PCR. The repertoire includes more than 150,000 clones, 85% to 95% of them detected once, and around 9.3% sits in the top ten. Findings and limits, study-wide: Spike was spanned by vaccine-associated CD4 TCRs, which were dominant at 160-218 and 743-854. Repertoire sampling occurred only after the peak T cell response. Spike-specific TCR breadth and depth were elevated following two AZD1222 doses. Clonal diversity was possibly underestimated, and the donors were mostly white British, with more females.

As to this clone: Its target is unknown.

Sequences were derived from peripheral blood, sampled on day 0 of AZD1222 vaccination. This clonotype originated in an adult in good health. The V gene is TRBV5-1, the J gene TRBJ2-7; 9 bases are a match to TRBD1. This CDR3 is CASSSQDRGNEQYF. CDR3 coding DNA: TGCGCCAGCAGCTCGCAGGACAGGGGAAACGAGCAGTACTTC. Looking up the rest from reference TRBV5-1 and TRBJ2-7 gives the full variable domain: KAGVTQTPRYLIKTRGQQVTLSCSPISGHRSVSWYQQTPGQGLQFLFEYFSETQRNKGNFPGRFSGRQFSNSRSEMNVSTLELGDSALYLCASSSQDRGNEQYFGPGTRLTVT.